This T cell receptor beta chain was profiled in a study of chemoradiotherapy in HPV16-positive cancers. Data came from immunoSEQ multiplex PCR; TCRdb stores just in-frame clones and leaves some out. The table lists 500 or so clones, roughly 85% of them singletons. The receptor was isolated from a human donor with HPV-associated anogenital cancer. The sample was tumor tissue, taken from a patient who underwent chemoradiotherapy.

In DNA, the CDR3 is TGCAGCGTTGAAGACTTGACAGGGGGAGAACAGGGAGGATTGTATGAGCAGTTCTTC. Residues: CSVEDLTGGEQGGLYEQFF. This sequence joins TRBV29-1 and TRBJ2-1; 9 bases map to TRBD1. This CDR3 region has 19 residues. The germline V gene encodes CDR1 SQVTM and CDR2 ANQGSEA. V lost 0 bases, J lost 8 bases, and 20 bases stayed unmatched.